The following is a TCR beta chain sequence with its context. Both 60 Vbeta primers and 13 Jbeta primers went into the PCR. Generated by immunoSEQ multiplex PCR, the TCRdb table keeps only in-frame clones and is missing some. The sample holds about 150,000 clones, less than 85% seen once. This sample is part of a study of cytomegalovirus exposure and HLA in healthy donors. Germline V CDR1 and CDR2: GTSNPN, SVGIG (reference sequence). V dropped 1 base and J dropped 4 bases, with 13 bases sitting between them. The CDR3 runs to 14 residues. The sequencing input was PBMCs. The rearrangement links TRBV30 to TRBJ1-1; a weak D match, TRBD1 (5 bases). The receptor's source is a boy aged 2 to 10 in good health and CMV-seronegative. CDR3 nucleotide sequence: TGTGCCTGGAGTGCCTGGGGGGTGGGCACTGAAGCTTTCTTT. Amino acid sequence: CAWSAWGVGTEAFF.